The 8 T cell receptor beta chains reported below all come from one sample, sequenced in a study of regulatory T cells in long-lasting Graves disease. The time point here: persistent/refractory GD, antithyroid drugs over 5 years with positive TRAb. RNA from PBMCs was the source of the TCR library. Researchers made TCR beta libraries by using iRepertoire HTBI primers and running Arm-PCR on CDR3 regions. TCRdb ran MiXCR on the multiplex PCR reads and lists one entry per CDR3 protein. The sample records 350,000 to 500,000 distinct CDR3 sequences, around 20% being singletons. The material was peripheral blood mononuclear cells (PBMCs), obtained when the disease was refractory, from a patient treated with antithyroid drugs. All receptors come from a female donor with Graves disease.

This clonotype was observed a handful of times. For the CDR3, the DNA is TGTGCCAGCAGCACAGGGAGCACAGATACGCAGTATTTT. Translating gives CASSTGSTDTQYF. This chain joins TRBV2 and TRBJ2-3, with D perhaps matching TRBD1 (6 bases). Trimming took 6 bases from V and 0 from J, leaving 7 bases between them. Germline CDR1 and CDR2: SNHLY and FYNNEI. The CDR3 sequence is 13 residues long.

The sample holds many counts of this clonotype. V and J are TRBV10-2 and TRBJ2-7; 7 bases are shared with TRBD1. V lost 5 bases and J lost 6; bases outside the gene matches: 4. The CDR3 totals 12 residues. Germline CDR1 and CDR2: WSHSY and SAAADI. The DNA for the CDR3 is TGCGCCAGCAGTACGACAGGGCTCGAGCAGTACTTC. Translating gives CASSTTGLEQYF.

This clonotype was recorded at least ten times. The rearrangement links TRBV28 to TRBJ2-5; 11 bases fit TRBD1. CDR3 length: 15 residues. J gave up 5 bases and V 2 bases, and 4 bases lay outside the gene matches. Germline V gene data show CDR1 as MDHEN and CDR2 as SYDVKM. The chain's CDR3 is CASSLGDRGRETQYF. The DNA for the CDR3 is TGTGCCAGCAGTTTAGGGGACAGGGGGAGGGAGACCCAGTACTTC.

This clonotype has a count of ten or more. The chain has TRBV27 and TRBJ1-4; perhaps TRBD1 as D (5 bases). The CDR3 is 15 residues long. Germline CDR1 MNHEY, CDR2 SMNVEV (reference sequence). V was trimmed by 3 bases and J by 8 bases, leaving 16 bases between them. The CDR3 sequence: CASSFTGTGTEKLFF. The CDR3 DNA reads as TGTGCCAGCAGTTTCACCGGGACTGGGACCGAAAAACTGTTTTTT.

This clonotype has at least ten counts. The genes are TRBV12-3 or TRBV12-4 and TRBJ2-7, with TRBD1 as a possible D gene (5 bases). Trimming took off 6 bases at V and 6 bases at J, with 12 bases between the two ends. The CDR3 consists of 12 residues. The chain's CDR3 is CASSLDTGEQYF. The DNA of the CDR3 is TGTGCCAGCAGCTTGGATACAGGCGAGCAGTACTTC.

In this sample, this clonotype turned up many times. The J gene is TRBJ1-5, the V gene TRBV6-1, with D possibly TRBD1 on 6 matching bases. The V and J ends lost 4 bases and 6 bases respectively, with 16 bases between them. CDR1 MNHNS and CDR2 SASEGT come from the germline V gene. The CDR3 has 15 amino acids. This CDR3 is CASSGEQGRVQPQHF. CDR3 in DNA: TGTGCCAGCAGTGGCGAACAGGGTAGGGTTCAGCCCCAGCATTTT.

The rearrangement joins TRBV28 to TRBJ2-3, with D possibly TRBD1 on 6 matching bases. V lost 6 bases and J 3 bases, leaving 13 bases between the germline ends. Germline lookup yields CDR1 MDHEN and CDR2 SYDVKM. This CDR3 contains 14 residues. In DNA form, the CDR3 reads TGTGCCAGCAGGCGAGTGGGGGCTACAGATACGCAGTATTTT. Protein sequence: CASRRVGATDTQYF.

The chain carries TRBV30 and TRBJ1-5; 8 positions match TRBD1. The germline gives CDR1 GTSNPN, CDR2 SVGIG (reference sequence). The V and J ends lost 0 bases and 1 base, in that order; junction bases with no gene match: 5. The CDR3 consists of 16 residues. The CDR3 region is CAWSVQGGLSNQPQHF. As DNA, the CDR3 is TGTGCCTGGAGTGTACAGGGGGGCTTGAGCAATCAGCCCCAGCATTTT. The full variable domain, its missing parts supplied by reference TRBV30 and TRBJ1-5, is SQTIHQWPATLVQPVGSPLSLECTVEGTSNPNLYWYRQAAGRGLQLLFYSVGIGQISSEVPQNLSASRPQDRQFILSSKKLLLSDSGFYLCAWSVQGGLSNQPQHFGDGTRLSIL.